The 2 T cell receptor beta chains listed next were all sequenced from one sample in a study of beta chain features in type 1 diabetes. Expressed TCRB transcripts were sequenced, since all the RNA that had been isolated was reverse transcribed. Sequenced by immunoSEQ multiplex PCR; TCRdb stores in-frame clones only, minus some. Seen here are a few hundred thousand clones, 30% observed once, and the top ten hold 0.05% to 0.07%. The specimen sequenced was naive CD4+ T cells from blood. The source of these receptors is a young man in good health.

This clone was seen a handful of times. The chain has TRBV6-1 and TRBJ2-1, with TRBD2 matching over 9 bases. V trimming: 11 bases; J trimming: 0 bases; junction bases outside the gene matches: 2. CDR1 and CDR2 from the germline V gene are MNHNS and SASEGT. The CDR3 covers 13 residues. CDR3 DNA sequence: TGTGCCGGTAGCGGGAGCTCCTACAATGAGCAGTTCTTC. As protein: CAGSGSSYNEQFF.

This sequence joins TRBV7-9 and TRBJ2-7; D perhaps matches TRBD1 (5 bases). Trimming shortened V by 7 bases and J by 2 bases, and 15 bases separated the two germline ends. Germline CDR1 is SEHNR and CDR2 is FQNEAQ (reference sequence). The CDR3 is 14 amino acids. In nucleotides, the CDR3 is TGTGCCAGCACCCACCGGCAGGGAACCTACGAGCAGTACTTC. It specifies CASTHRQGTYEQYF.